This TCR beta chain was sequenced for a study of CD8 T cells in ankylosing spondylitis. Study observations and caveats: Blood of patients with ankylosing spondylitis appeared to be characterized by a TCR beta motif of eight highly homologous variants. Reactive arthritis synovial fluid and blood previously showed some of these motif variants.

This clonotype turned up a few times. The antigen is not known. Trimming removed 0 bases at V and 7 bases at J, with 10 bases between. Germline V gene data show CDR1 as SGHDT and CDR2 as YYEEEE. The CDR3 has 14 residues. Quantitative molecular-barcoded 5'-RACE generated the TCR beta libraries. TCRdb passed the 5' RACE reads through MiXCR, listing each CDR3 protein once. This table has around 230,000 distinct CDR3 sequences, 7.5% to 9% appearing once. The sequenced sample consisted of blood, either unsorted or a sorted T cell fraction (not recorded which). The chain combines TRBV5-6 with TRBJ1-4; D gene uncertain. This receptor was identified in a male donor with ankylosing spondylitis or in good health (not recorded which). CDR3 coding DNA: TGTGCCAGCAGCTTGGGCAGCATTACTGAAAAACTGTTTTTT. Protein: CASSLGSITEKLFF.